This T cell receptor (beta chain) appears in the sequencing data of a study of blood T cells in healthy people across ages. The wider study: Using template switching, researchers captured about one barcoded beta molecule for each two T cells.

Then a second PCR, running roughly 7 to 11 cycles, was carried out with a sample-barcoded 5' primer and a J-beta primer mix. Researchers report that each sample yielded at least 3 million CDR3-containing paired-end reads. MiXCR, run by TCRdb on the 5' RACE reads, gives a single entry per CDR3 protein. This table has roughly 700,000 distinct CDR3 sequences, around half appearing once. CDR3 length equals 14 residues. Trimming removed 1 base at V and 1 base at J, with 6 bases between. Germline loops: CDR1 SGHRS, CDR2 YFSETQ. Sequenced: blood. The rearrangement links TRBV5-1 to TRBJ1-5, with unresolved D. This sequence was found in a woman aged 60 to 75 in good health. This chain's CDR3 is CASSLPPSNQPQHF. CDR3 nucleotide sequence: TGCGCCAGCAGCTTGCCCCCCAGCAATCAGCCCCAGCATTTT.